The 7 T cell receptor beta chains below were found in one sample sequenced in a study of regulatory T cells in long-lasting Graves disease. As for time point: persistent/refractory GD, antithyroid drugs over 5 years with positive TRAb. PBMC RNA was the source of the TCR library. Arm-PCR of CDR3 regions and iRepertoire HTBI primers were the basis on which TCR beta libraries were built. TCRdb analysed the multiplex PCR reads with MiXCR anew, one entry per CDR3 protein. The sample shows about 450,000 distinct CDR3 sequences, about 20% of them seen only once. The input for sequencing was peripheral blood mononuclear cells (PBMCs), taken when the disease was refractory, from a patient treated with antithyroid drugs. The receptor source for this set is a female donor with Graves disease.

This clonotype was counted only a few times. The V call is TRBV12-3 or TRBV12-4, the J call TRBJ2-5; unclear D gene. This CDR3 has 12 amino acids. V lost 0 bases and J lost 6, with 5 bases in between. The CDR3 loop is CASSLALKTQYF. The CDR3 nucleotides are TGTGCCAGCAGTTTAGCTCTGAAGACCCAGTACTTC.

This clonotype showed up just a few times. The CDR3 coding sequence is TGTGCCAGCAGCTTAGGGACTAGGGGAGAGACCCAGTACTTC. Its protein product is CASSLGTRGETQYF. This chain uses TRBV7-6 with TRBJ2-5, with 7 bases identical to TRBD2. V lost 1 base to trimming and J lost 4 bases; unmatched junction nucleotides: 3. This CDR3 has 14 amino acids. Germline V gives CDR1 SGHVS, CDR2 FNYEAQ.

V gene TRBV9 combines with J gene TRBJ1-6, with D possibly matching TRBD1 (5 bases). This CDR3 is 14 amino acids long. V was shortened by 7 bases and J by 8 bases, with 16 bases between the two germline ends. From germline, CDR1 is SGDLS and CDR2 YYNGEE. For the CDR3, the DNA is TGTGCCAGCGGTGGGGGTTCCCCCCATTCACCCCTCCACTTT. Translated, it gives CASGGGSPHSPLHF.

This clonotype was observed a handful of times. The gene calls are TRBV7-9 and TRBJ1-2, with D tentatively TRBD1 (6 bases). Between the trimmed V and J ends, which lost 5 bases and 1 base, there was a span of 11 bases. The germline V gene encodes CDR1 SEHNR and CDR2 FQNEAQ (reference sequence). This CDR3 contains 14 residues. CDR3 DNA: TGTGCCAGCAGCCACCGGGACAATAACTATGGCTACACCTTC. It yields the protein CASSHRDNNYGYTF.

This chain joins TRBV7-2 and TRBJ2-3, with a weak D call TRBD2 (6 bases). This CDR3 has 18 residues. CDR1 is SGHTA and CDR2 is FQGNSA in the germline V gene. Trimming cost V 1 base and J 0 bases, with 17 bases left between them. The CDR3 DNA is TGTGCCAGCAGCTTAGTAGGGGTTGGCGGGGCTAGCACAGATACGCAGTATTTT. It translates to CASSLVGVGGASTDTQYF.

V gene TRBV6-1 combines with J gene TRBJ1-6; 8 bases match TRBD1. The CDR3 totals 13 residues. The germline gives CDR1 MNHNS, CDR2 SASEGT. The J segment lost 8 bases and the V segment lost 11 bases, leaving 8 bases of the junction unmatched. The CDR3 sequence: CAVQDRADSPLHF. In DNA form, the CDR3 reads TGTGCCGTTCAGGACAGGGCGGATTCACCCCTCCACTTT.

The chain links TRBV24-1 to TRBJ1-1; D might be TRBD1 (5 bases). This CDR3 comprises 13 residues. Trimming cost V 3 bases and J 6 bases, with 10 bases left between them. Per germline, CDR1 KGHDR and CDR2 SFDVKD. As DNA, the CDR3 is TGTGCCACCAGTGATGCAGGGTATCCTGAAGCTTTCTTT. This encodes CATSDAGYPEAFF.